A single sample gave rise to the 2 T cell receptor beta chains below, sequenced in a study of blood T cell repertoires in COVID-19. Method: immunoSEQ multiplex PCR; TCRdb's copy keeps in-frame clones and lacks some. The sample holds under 300,000 clones, around nine tenths seen once. The sequencing input was peripheral blood. These receptors came from a woman in her thirties or forties who had recovered from COVID-19.

The chain recombines TRBV19 with TRBJ2-7; maybe TRBD1 (6 bases). Germline V CDR1 and CDR2: LNHDA, SQIVND (reference sequence). With 7 bases removed from V and 2 bases from J, the gap between germline ends came to 12 bases. CDR3 length: 13 amino acids. CDR3 in DNA: TGTGCCAGTATGGAACAGGGAACCTACGAGCAGTACTTC. Amino acid sequence: CASMEQGTYEQYF. The variable domain in full, completed from reference TRBV19 and TRBJ2-7, reads DGGITQSPKYLFRKEGQNVTLSCEQNLNHDAMYWYRQDPGQGLRLIYYSQIVNDFQKGDIAEGYSVSREKKESFPLTVTSAQKNPTAFYLCASMEQGTYEQYFGPGTRLTVT.

This chain joins TRBV10-3 and TRBJ1-5; 7 bases agree with TRBD1. Germline V gives CDR1 ENHRY, CDR2 SYGVKD. This CDR3 has 12 residues. The V gene end was trimmed by 11 bases and the J gene end by 3 bases; junction bases not matched to a gene: 4. CDR3 nucleotide sequence: TGTGCCGGGGGACAGAACAATCAGCCCCAGCATTTT. Translated, it gives CAGGQNNQPQHF.